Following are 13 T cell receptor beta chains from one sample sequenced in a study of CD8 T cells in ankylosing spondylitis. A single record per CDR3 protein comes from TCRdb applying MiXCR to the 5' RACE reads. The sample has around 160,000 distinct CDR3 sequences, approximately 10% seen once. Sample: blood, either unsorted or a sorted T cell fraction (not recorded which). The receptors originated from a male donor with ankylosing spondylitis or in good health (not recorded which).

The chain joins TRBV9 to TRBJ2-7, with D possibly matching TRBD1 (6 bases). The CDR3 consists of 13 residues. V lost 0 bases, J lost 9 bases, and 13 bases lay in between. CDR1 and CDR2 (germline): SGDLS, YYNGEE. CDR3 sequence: CASSVETGSRQYF. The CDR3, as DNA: TGTGCCAGCAGCGTAGAGACAGGCTCACGGCAGTACTTC.

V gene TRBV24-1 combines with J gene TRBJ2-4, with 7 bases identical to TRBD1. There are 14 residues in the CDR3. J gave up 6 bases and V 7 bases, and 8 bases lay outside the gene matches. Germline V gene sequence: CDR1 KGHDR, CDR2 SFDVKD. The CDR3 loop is CATSPGTELNIQYF. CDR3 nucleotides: TGTGCCACCAGCCCAGGGACAGAACTAAACATTCAGTACTTC.

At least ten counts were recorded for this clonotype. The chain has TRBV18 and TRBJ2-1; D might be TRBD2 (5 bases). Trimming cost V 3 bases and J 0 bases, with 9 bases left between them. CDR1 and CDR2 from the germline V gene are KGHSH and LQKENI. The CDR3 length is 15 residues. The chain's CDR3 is CASSPDGGSYNEQFF. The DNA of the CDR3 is TGTGCCAGCTCACCCGACGGAGGCTCCTACAATGAGCAGTTCTTC.

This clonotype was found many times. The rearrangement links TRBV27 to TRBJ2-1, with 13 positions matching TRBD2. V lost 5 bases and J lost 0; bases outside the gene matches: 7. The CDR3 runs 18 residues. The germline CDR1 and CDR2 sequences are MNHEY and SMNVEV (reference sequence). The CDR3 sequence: CASSMTSGRIVSYNEQFF. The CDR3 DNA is TGTGCCAGCAGTATGACTAGCGGGAGGATAGTCTCCTACAATGAGCAGTTCTTC.

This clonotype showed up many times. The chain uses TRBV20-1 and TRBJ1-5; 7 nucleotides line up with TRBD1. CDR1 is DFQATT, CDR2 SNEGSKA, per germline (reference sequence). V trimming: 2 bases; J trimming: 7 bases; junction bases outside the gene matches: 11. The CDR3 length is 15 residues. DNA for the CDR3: TGCAGTGCTAGACCACAGGGGAGGCCGGAACAGCCCCAGCATTTT. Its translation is CSARPQGRPEQPQHF.

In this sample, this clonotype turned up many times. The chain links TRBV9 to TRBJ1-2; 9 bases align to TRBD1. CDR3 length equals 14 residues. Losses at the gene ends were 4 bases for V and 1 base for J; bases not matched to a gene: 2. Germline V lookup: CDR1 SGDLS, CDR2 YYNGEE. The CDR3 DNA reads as TGTGCCAGCAGCATGGGACAGGGTAACTATGGCTACACCTTC. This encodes CASSMGQGNYGYTF. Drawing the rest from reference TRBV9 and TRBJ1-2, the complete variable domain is DSGVTQTPKHLITATGQRVTLRCSPRSGDLSVYWYQQSLDQGLQFLIQYYNGEERAKGNILERFSAQQFPDLHSELNLSSLELGDSALYFCASSMGQGNYGYTFGSGTRLTVV.

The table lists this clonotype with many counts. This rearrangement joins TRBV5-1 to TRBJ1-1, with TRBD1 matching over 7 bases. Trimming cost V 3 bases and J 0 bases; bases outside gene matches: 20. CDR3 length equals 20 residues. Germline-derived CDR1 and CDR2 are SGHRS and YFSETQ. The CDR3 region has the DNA TGCGCCAGCAGCTCCCGCCGGGACAGCTTAAATTTTGACATGAACACTGAAGCTTTCTTT. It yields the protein CASSSRRDSLNFDMNTEAFF. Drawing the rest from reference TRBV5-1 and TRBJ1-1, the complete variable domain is KAGVTQTPRYLIKTRGQQVTLSCSPISGHRSVSWYQQTPGQGLQFLFEYFSETQRNKGNFPGRFSGRQFSNSRSEMNVSTLELGDSALYLCASSSRRDSLNFDMNTEAFFGQGTRLTVV.

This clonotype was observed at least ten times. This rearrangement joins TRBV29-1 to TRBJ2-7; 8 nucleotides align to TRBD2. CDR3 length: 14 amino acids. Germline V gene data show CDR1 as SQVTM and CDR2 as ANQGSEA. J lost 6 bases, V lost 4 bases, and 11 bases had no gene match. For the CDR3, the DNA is TGCAGCGTTGTTATAGTAGCGGGGATTAGCGAGCAGTACTTC. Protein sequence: CSVVIVAGISEQYF.

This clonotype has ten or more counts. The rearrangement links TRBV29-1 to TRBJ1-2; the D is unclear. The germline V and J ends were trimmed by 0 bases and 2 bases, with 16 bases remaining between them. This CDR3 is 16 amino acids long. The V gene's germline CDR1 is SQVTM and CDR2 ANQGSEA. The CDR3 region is CSVEEGVTTFNYGYTF. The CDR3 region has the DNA TGCAGCGTTGAAGAAGGCGTAACCACTTTCAACTATGGCTACACCTTC.

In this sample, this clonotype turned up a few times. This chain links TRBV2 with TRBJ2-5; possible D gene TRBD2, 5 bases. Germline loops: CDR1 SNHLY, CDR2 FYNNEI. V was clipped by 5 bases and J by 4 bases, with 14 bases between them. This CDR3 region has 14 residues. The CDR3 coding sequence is TGTGCCAGCAGTTTTCCCGACCGGGGAGAGACCCAGTACTTC. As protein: CASSFPDRGETQYF.

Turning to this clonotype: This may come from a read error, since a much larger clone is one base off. Written as DNA, the CDR3 is TGTACCAGCCAGGGTTTCGGAGATACGCAGTATTTT. It yields the protein CTSQGFGDTQYF. The rearrangement joins TRBV6-2 or TRBV6-3 to TRBJ2-3; D may be TRBD1 (5 bases). Looked up from germline, CDR1 is MNHEY and CDR2 is SVGEGT. The CDR3 contains 12 residues.

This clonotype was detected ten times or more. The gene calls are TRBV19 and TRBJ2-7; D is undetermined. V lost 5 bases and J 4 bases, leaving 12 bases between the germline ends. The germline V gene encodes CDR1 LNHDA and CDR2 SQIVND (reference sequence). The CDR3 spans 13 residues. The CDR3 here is CASSLRMFYEQYF. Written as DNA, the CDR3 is TGTGCCAGTAGTCTCCGAATGTTTTACGAGCAGTACTTC.

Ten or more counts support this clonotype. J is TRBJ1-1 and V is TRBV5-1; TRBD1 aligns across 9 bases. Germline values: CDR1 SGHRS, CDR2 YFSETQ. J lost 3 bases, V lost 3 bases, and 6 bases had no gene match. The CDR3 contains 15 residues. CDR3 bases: TGCGCCAGCAGCTCGACGGGACAGGGTGACACTGAAGCTTTCTTT. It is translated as CASSSTGQGDTEAFF.